This TCR beta chain originates from a study of long-term antiretroviral therapy in people with HIV. CDR1 is SGDLS, CDR2 YYNGEE, per germline. The CDR3 contains 13 residues. The J segment lost 6 bases and the V segment lost 4 bases, leaving 5 bases of the junction unmatched. An immunoSEQ assay, version v3.0, was performed at survey level. The protocol was immunoSEQ multiplex PCR, while the TCRdb copy is restricted to in-frame clones and leaves out a portion. The data contain about 16,000 clones, about 95% of them singletons. This sequence was found in a man aged 25 to 45 with HIV. V and J are TRBV9 and TRBJ2-7, with TRBD1 matching 9 bases. Specimen: unsorted PBMCs, collected approximately 11 years after starting antiretroviral therapy. The CDR3 region has the DNA TGTGCCAGCAGCCAGGGGGGACAGGGCGAGCAGTACTTC. This gives the protein CASSQGGQGEQYF.